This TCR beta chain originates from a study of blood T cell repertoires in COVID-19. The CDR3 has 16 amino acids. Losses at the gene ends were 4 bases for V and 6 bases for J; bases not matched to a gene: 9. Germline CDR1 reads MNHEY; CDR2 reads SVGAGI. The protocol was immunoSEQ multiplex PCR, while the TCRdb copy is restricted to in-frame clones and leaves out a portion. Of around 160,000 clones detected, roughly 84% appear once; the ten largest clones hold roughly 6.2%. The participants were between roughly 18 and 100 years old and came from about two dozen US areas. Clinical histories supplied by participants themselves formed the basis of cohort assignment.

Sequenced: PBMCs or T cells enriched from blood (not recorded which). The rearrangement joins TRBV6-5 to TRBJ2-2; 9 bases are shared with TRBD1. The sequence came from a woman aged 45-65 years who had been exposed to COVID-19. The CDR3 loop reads CASSSILQGAPGELFF. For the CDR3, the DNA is TGTGCCAGCAGTTCTATCTTACAGGGGGCACCCGGGGAGCTGTTTTTT.